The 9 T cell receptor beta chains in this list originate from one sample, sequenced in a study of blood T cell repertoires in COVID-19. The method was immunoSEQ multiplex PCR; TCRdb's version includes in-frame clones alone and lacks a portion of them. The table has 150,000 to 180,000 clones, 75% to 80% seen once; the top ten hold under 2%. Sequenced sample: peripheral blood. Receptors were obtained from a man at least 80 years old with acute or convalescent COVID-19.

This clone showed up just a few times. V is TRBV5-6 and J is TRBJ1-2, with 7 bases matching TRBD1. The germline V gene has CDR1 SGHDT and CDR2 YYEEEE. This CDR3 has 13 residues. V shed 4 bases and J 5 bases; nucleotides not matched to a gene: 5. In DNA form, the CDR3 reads TGTGCCAGCAGCCCCGGGACAGAATATGGCTACACCTTC. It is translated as CASSPGTEYGYTF.

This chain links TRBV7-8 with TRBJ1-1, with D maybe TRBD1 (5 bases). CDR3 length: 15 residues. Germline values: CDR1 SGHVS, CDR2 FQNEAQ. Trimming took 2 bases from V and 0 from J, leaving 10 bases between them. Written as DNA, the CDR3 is TGTGCCAGCAGCTTACCAGGGACTCTGAACACTGAAGCTTTCTTT. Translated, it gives CASSLPGTLNTEAFF.

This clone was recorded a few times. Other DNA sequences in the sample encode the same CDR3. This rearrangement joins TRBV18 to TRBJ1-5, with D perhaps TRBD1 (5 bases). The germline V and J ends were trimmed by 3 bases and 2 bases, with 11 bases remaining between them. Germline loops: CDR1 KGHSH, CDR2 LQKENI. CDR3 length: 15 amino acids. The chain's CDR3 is CASSPQGRGNQPQHF. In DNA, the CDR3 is TGTGCCAGCTCACCCCAGGGTAGGGGCAATCAGCCCCAGCATTTT. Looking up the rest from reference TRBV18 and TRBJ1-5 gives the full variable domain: NAGVMQNPRHLVRRRGQEARLRCSPMKGHSHVYWYRQLPEEGLKFMVYLQKENIIDESGMPKERFSAEFPKEGPSILRIQQVVRGDSAAYFCASSPQGRGNQPQHFGDGTRLSIL.

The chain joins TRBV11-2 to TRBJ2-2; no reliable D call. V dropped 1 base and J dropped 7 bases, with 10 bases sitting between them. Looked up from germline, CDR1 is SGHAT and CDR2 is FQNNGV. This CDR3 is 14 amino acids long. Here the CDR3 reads CASSLGHVRGELFF. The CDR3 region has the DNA TGTGCCAGCAGCTTAGGACACGTCCGCGGGGAGCTGTTTTTT.

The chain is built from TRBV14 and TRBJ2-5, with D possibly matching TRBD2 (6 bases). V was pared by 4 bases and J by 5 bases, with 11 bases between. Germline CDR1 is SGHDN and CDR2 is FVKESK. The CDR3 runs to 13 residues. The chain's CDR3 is CASSRWGRETQYF. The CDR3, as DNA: TGTGCCAGCAGCCGATGGGGGAGGGAGACCCAGTACTTC. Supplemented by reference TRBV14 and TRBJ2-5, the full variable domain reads EAGVTQFPSHSVIEKGQTVTLRCDPISGHDNLYWYRRVMGKEIKFLLHFVKESKQDESGMPNNRFLAERTGGTYSTLKVQPAELEDSGVYFCASSRWGRETQYFGPGTRLLVL.

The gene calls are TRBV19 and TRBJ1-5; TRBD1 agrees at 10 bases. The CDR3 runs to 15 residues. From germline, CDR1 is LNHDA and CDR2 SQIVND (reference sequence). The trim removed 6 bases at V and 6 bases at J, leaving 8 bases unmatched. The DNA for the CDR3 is TGTGCCAGTAGCGGGACAGGGGCTTCTCGTCAGCCCCAGCATTTT. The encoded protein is CASSGTGASRQPQHF.

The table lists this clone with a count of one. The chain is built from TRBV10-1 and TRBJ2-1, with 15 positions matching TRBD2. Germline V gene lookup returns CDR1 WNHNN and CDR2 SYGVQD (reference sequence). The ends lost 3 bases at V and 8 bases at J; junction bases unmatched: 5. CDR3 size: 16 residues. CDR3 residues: CASSDPGLAGGYEQFF. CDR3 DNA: TGCGCCAGCAGTGACCCCGGACTAGCGGGAGGGTATGAGCAGTTCTTC.

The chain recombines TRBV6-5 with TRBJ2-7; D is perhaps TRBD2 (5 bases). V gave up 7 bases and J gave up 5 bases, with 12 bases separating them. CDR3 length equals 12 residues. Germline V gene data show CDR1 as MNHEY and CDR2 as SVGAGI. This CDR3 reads CASKLPGNEQYF. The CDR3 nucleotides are TGTGCCAGCAAGCTCCCCGGGAACGAGCAGTACTTC.

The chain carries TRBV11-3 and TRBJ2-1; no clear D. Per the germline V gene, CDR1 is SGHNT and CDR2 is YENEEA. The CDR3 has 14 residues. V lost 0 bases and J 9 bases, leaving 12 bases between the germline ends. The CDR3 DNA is TGTGCCAGCAGCTTAGAGTCGAGAGGCAGTGAGCAGTTCTTC. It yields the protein CASSLESRGSEQFF.